The present T cell receptor (beta chain) was sequenced within a study of blood T cell repertoires in COVID-19 (TCRdb year 2020). At the level of the whole study: Collaborator samples came from the United States, Italy and Spain and covered acute and convalescent phases of COVID-19. The dataset comprised deeply sampled blood TCRbeta repertoires from subjects exposed to, actively infected with, or recovered from COVID-19. A de-identified subject ID, COVID-19 status, age in years and sex were almost always included in the sample metadata. Where available, HLA class I and class II types were obtained from metadata supplied by the sample provider rather than from assay-based typing. Samples were obtained from the ongoing ImmuneRACE study (first 160 participants) and from some 1,200 subjects provided by 6 global collaborators. The prospective study material was composed of cDNA or gDNA derived from T cells, B-cell-depleted T cells, or PBMCs. The repertoires were released in a freely available public database meant as a resource for research on the immune response to SARS-CoV-2.

Whole blood was collected in K2EDTA tubes by collaborating institutions according to the institutions' own protocols. For TCRbeta analysis, collaborators shipped samples in one of three forms: frozen whole blood, isolated PBMCs, or DNA extracted from either of those sample types. General findings and caveats noted by the study authors: The quantity of clinical and demographic metadata differed by source and by participant and was supplied without curation.

The germline V gene specifies LGHNA as CDR1 and YSLEER as CDR2. Reading from cysteine to phenylalanine, the CDR3 counts 20 amino acids. Only CDR3 DNA is held: 60 bases, read in frame from base 1. The germline V end is reduced by 0 bases and the J end by 1 base; junction bases left unmatched: 11. The immunoSEQ Assay, a bias-controlled multiplex PCR, was used to amplify TCRbeta CDR3 regions from genomic DNA. The paper's data handling went like this. The number of nucleated cells in each sample was estimated by amplification of reference gene primers within the assay. To quantify the absolute abundance of each unique TCRbeta CDR3 rearrangement, sequence reads were collapsed and filtered. For each sample, productive Simpson clonality was calculated as the square root of Simpson's diversity index across productive rearrangements. Sourced from immuneACCESS, this table was stored by TCRdb with only in-frame sequences that have V and J called. A share of the clones is absent; for the studies checked, an unresolved V gene accounts for under half, and the remainder has no known explanation. V and J calls and clone size are as listed in that table; D and trimming were resolved from the DNA. This sample gives about 160,000 clones in total; 89% of them show up just once. The top ten hold roughly 3.1% of the sample.

About this clone itself: No antigen is known for it. Within one base of it there is no much larger clone, and no base qualities were kept.

The specimen was peripheral blood. The sequence joins TRBV4-3 to TRBJ2-2, with 10 central nucleotides matching TRBD1. This TCR derives from a man aged 60 to 69 with acute or convalescent COVID-19. The CDR3 here reads CASSQDLPVGDRGNTGELFF. The nucleotide sequence reads as follows: TGCGCCAGCAGCCAAGACTTGCCGGTGGGGGACAGGGGGAACACCGGGGAGCTGTTTTTT.